This TCR beta chain stems from a study of shared clonotypes between healthy human individuals. Whole-study results and caveats: Compared with clonotypes that all four donors shared, non-shared clonotypes had lower generation probabilities.

Comment on this clone: Its cognate antigen is unknown.

Deep level was the assay's run setting. The genomic DNA of each subset was split evenly across several immunoSEQ plates. TCRdb's table, derived via immunoSEQ multiplex PCR, lists solely in-frame clones and lacks some. The profile shows over a million clones, approximately 80% of them singletons. CDR3 length: 15 residues. V was pared by 4 bases and J by 3 bases, with 16 bases between. Germline CDR1 SNHLY, CDR2 FYNNEI. This chain uses TRBV2 with TRBJ2-7, with D possibly matching TRBD2 (6 bases). Sequenced: memory CD4+ T cells from PBMCs. Subset in this sample: CD45RA-negative fraction. The receptor was isolated from a man younger than 35 in good health. Some clones in this sample may be carry-over from other donors' samples. Here the CDR3 reads CASSVEPGRIYEQYF. The CDR3 nucleotides are TGTGCCAGCAGTGTCGAGCCCGGGAGAATCTACGAGCAGTACTTC.